What follows describes a single TCR beta chain. This clone was detected only a few times. Its target antigen remains unknown. Base qualities are missing; no much larger clone stands one base away. The sample originates from a study of blood T cell repertoires in COVID-19 (TCRdb year 2020). About the full investigation: Samples from collaborators originated in the United States, Italy and Spain and spanned both the acute and convalescent phases of COVID-19. The material from the prospective study consisted of cDNA or gDNA derived from T cells, B-cell-depleted T cells, or PBMCs. Subjects who had been exposed to COVID-19, were actively infected with it, or had recovered from it provided the deeply sampled blood TCRbeta repertoires that made up the dataset. The repertoires were released in a freely available public database intended as a resource for research on the immune response to SARS-CoV-2. Samples came from the ongoing ImmuneRACE study (first 160 participants) plus 1,254 subjects from 6 global collaborators. Sample metadata almost always included a de-identified subject ID, COVID-19 status, age in years and sex. HLA class I and class II types, where available, came from metadata supplied by the sample provider rather than from assay-based typing. Broader findings and caveats from the paper: The amount of clinical and demographic metadata varied by source and participant and was provided uncurated.

Whole blood was collected in K2EDTA tubes by collaborating institutions according to the institutions' own protocols. Collaborator samples were shipped for TCRbeta analysis as frozen whole blood, isolated PBMCs, or DNA extracted from either sample type. For CDR1 and CDR2, the germline V gene lists SGHRS and YFSETQ. Trimming takes 4 bases from V and 3 bases from J, and the germline ends sit 10 bases apart. The CDR3 starts with the cysteine, ends with the phenylalanine, and has 14 residues. The read is trimmed to its CDR3 DNA, 42 bases read in frame from base 1. TCRbeta CDR3 regions were amplified from genomic DNA using the immunoSEQ Assay, a bias-controlled multiplex PCR. As for how the authors treated the data: Within the assay, amplification of reference gene primers was used to estimate how many nucleated cells each sample contained. Sequence reads were collapsed and filtered to measure the absolute abundance of every unique TCRbeta CDR3 rearrangement. For each sample, productive Simpson clonality was calculated as the square root of Simpson's diversity index across productive rearrangements. This is the immuneACCESS table as TCRdb keeps it, with only in-frame sequences that have V and J called. A part of the clones is gone; compared with another copy, unresolved V genes explain less than half, and the rest is unexplained. V, J and clone size are taken as reported in that table, and D and trimming were inferred from the DNA itself. The table for this sample lists some 100,000 clones; over 75% of them were counted only once. Of the sample, about 6.3% falls within the top ten clones.

What was sequenced was peripheral blood. The receptor was derived from a woman aged 55-69 years with acute or convalescent COVID-19. Recombination joined TRBV5-1 with TRBJ1-4; the D gene is unclear. DNA sequence: TGCGCCAGCAGCACGATAGAGGCTAATGAAAAACTGTTTTTT. It translates to CASSTIEANEKLFF.